Listed below are T cell receptor beta chains from one sample, sequenced in a study of shared clonotypes between healthy human individuals. Sequencing used immunoSEQ multiplex PCR; TCRdb keeps in-frame clones, though not all of them. The table lists about 870,000 clones, approximately 92% of them singletons, with 24% in the top ten. The sample consisted of naive CD8+ T cells sorted from blood. The receptors were sampled from a man aged 25-40 years in good health. The CDR3 runs from the conserved cysteine through the conserved F or W. A D gene is named only where the DNA matches it firmly. Size is omitted from some rows. Given values are once, few, many or a class for expanded clones.

CDR3 protein,CDR3 DNA,D gene,clone size,V gene,J gene
CASSSDRTSTDTQYF,TGTGCCAGCAGCTCAGACCGGACTAGCACAGATACGCAGTATTTT,.,.,TRBV7-3,TRBJ2-3
CASSLGTSGLYNEQFF,TGTGCTAGCAGCTTAGGGACTAGCGGGTTATACAATGAGCAGTTCTTC,TRBD2,.,TRBV7-7,TRBJ2-1
CASSQVEQGSDTIYF,TGCGCCAGCAGCCAAGTTGAGCAGGGATCAGACACCATATATTTT,.,.,TRBV4-1,TRBJ1-3
CASRINSTGFNTEAFF,TGTGCCAGCAGGATTAATTCGACGGGGTTCAACACTGAAGCTTTCTTT,.,.,TRBV7-6,TRBJ1-1
CASSPGGPRQYF,TGTGCCAGCTCCCCGGGGGGTCCTCGGCAGTACTTC,TRBD2,.,TRBV2,TRBJ2-5
CASRLAGAEQYF,TGTGCCAGCCGACTAGCGGGAGCCGAGCAGTACTTC,TRBD2,.,TRBV11-2,TRBJ2-7
CASSQDQLADTQYF,TGCGCCAGCAGCCAAGATCAGCTCGCAGATACGCAGTATTTT,.,once,TRBV4-1,TRBJ2-3
CASSLLGTGAMVELFF,TGTGCCAGCAGTTTATTAGGGACAGGGGCCATGGTCGAGCTGTTTTTT,TRBD1,once,TRBV27,TRBJ2-2
CASSGHYTGELFF,TGTGCCTCCTCGGGGCACTACACCGGGGAGCTGTTTTTT,.,.,TRBV9,TRBJ2-2
CASSRKDIQSETENIQYF,TGTGCCAGCAGCCGAAAAGACATTCAATCCGAGACGGAAAACATTCAGTACTTC,.,.,TRBV7-9,TRBJ2-4
CASSEQGHEQYF,TGTGCCAGCAGTGAACAGGGACACGAGCAGTACTTC,.,.,TRBV2,TRBJ2-7
CASSLATGGAYGYTF,TGCGCCAGCAGCTTGGCGACAGGGGGCGCCTATGGCTACACCTTC,TRBD1,.,TRBV5-1,TRBJ1-2
CASSPGQTDTQYF,TGCGCCAGCAGTCCAGGACAGACAGATACGCAGTATTTT,.,.,TRBV4-1,TRBJ2-3
CASSFPAGDIEQFF,TGTGCCAGCAGCTTCCCAGCGGGAGATATTGAGCAGTTCTTC,TRBD2,.,TRBV7-8,TRBJ2-1
CASTIAGVRTGELFF,TGTGCCAGCACTATAGCGGGAGTCCGCACCGGGGAGCTGTTTTTT,TRBD2,.,TRBV27,TRBJ2-2
CASSLDSGAQETQYF,TGTGCCAGCAGCTTAGATAGCGGGGCACAAGAGACCCAGTACTTC,TRBD2,.,TRBV7-2,TRBJ2-5
CASSLGGMNTEAFF,TGTGCCAGCAGTTTAGGGGGGATGAACACTGAAGCTTTCTTT,.,.,TRBV27,TRBJ1-1
CASSTPDTQYF,TGTGCCAGCAGTACCCCGGATACGCAGTATTTT,.,.,TRBV27,TRBJ2-3
CASSQVYRGNEQFF,TGCGCCAGCAGCCAAGTATACAGGGGCAATGAGCAGTTCTTC,TRBD1,.,TRBV4-3,TRBJ2-1
CASSLGTSGSRVHEQYF,TGTGCCAGCAGCTTAGGGACTAGCGGGAGTAGAGTCCACGAGCAGTACTTC,TRBD2,.,TRBV7-8,TRBJ2-7
CASSPPSGEQYF,TGTGCCAGCAGCCCGCCTTCGGGGGAGCAGTACTTC,.,.,TRBV7-3,TRBJ2-7
CASSQDWGNSATYEQYF,TGCGCCAGCAGCCAAGACTGGGGGAACAGCGCAACCTACGAGCAGTACTTC,.,.,TRBV4-3,TRBJ2-7
CASSLRGTGPYEQYF,TGCGCCAGCAGCTTGAGAGGGACAGGGCCCTACGAGCAGTACTTC,TRBD1,once,TRBV5-1,TRBJ2-7
CASSTGPTAEAFF,TGTGCCAGCAGCACGGGCCCTACTGCTGAAGCTTTCTTT,.,.,TRBV11-2,TRBJ1-1
CASSFPGNEQFF,TGTGCCAGCAGTTTCCCGGGCAATGAGCAGTTCTTC,.,.,TRBV25-1,TRBJ2-1
CASSERGLVLYNEQFF,TGTGCCAGCAGTGAAAGGGGCCTCGTCCTCTACAATGAGCAGTTCTTC,.,.,TRBV25-1,TRBJ2-1
CSVRDNYGYTF,TGCAGCGTCCGGGACAACTATGGCTACACCTTC,.,.,TRBV29-1,TRBJ1-2
CSVDVGAYNEQFF,TGCAGCGTTGACGTGGGGGCCTACAATGAGCAGTTCTTC,.,.,TRBV29-1,TRBJ2-1
CASSLGSGAVYEQYF,TGTGCCAGCAGTTTAGGTTCAGGGGCTGTCTACGAGCAGTACTTC,.,.,TRBV27,TRBJ2-7
CASSPQSGQLNEKLFF,TGTGCCAGCAGCCCTCAATCGGGACAGCTTAATGAAAAACTGTTTTTT,TRBD1,.,TRBV7-9,TRBJ1-4
CASSHRGSYEQYF,TGTGCCAGCAGTCACAGGGGCTCCTACGAGCAGTACTTC,TRBD1,once,TRBV11-2,TRBJ2-7
CASSPPSGSSYNEQFF,TGTGCCAGCTCACCACCCTCGGGAAGCTCCTACAATGAGCAGTTCTTC,.,.,TRBV18,TRBJ2-1
CASRPRGASEQFF,TGTGCCAGCAGGCCACGAGGGGCGAGTGAGCAGTTCTTC,.,few,TRBV28,TRBJ2-1
CASSQEQGAYNEQFF,TGCGCCAGCAGCCAAGAACAGGGGGCCTACAATGAGCAGTTCTTC,TRBD1,.,TRBV4-3,TRBJ2-1
CASSIGTGSYEQYF,TGTGCCAGTAGTATCGGGACAGGTTCCTACGAGCAGTACTTC,TRBD1,.,TRBV19,TRBJ2-7
CASSLNLVEEELFF,TGTGCCAGCAGCTTAAACCTAGTCGAGGAGGAACTGTTTTTT,.,.,TRBV7-8,TRBJ1-4
CASSADRLATDTQYF,TGTGCCAGCAGCGCCGATCGGCTCGCCACAGATACGCAGTATTTT,.,.,TRBV5-4,TRBJ2-3
CASSFSGSYNEQFF,TGTGCCAGCAGCTTCAGCGGGAGTTACAATGAGCAGTTCTTC,TRBD2,.,TRBV5-6,TRBJ2-1
CASSEETRQPQHF,TGTGCCAGCAGTGAAGAAACCAGGCAGCCCCAGCATTTT,.,.,TRBV2,TRBJ1-5
CASRRDKEGDFSNQPQHF,TGTGCCAGTAGACGGGACAAGGAGGGGGATTTTAGCAATCAGCCCCAGCATTTT,.,.,TRBV19,TRBJ1-5
CASSSPPGTSGMGEQFF,TGTGCCAGCAGTTCGCCCCCCGGGACTAGCGGGATGGGTGAGCAGTTCTTC,TRBD2,.,TRBV28,TRBJ2-1
CASSLVRTRTINQPQHF,TGTGCCAGCAGCTTAGTTCGGACAAGAACAATTAATCAGCCCCAGCATTTT,.,.,TRBV11-2,TRBJ1-5
CASSFARTDEQFF,TGTGCCAGCAGTTTTGCGCGGACGGATGAGCAGTTCTTC,.,.,TRBV27,TRBJ2-1
CASSQEEGSANEKLFF,TGCGCCAGCAGCCAAGAGGAGGGGTCGGCTAATGAAAAACTGTTTTTT,.,.,TRBV4-1,TRBJ1-4